Listed below are T cell receptor beta chains from one sample, sequenced in a study of blood T cell repertoires in COVID-19. Profiling relied on immunoSEQ multiplex PCR, and the TCRdb table lists in-frame clones only, not all of them. This table has about 93,000 clones, approximately 90% appearing once. Sequencing was carried out using peripheral blood. The source is a man aged 50 to 59 with acute or convalescent COVID-19. CDR3s include the opening cysteine and the closing phenylalanine or tryptophan.

v_call	j_call	cdr3_aa
TRBV5-1	TRBJ1-4	CASSPGRGTNEKLFF
TRBV5-4	TRBJ2-7	CASSSSSVPSYEQYF
TRBV5-4	TRBJ1-2	CASSSGGTYGYTF
TRBV27	TRBJ2-1	CASSFPPLGENANEQFF
TRBV6-2/TRBV6-3	TRBJ1-1	CASSTGTANTEAFF
TRBV15	TRBJ2-1	CATSTDRGAYNEQFF
TRBV24-1	TRBJ2-1	CATSEARGYNEQFF
TRBV4-3	TRBJ1-2	CASSPRGGRGYTF
TRBV6-5	TRBJ1-3	CASTGNSGNTIYF
TRBV28	TRBJ2-7	CASSDIPGTGPLYEQYF
TRBV25-1	TRBJ2-3	CASSDPGGTDTQYF
TRBV9	TRBJ1-6	CASSTRQENSPLHF
TRBV5-6	TRBJ2-1	CASSTLRAGGEYNEQFF
TRBV3-1/TRBV3-2	TRBJ2-7	CASSHRTGGDREQYF
TRBV24-1	TRBJ2-2	CATGTGLGSTGELFF
TRBV29-1	TRBJ1-2	CSVARTGPYGYTF
TRBV29-1	TRBJ2-6	CSAGTDWANVLTF
TRBV15	TRBJ2-4	CATSTRTYVSGNIQYF
TRBV6-1	TRBJ1-4	CASSVLTGATNEKLFF
TRBV5-1	TRBJ2-5	CASSLGGGETQYF
TRBV5-4	TRBJ1-1	CASSSGLWDTEAFF
TRBV2	TRBJ2-4	CASSSRPQGHIQYF
TRBV7-2	TRBJ2-1	CASRPDRDSYNEQFF
TRBV10-3	TRBJ2-5	CAISIGTSGGAEETQYF
TRBV6-1	TRBJ2-2	CASSEGRIRGELFF
TRBV16	TRBJ2-3	CASSQRPTTSTDTQYF
TRBV6-6	TRBJ2-7	CASTSGQGTYEQYF
TRBV11-2	TRBJ2-4	CASSAGDRKNIQYF